Listed here are 32 T cell receptor beta chains from one sample, sequenced in a study of response to subunit inactivated influenza vaccine. TCRdb reanalysed the RT-PCR reads using MiXCR and keeps one entry per CDR3 protein. The data contain about 650,000 distinct CDR3 sequences, about 14% of them seen just once; the ten biggest clones take up approximately 7.6%. The starting material was PBMCs from blood, obtained around 14 days before vaccination. These receptors came from a man in his forties or fifties who received an inactivated influenza vaccine.

This clonotype was detected ten times or more. This chain uses TRBV5-1 with TRBJ1-3; 7 nucleotides agree with TRBD1. This CDR3 has 16 amino acids. Germline V CDR1 and CDR2: SGHRS, YFSETQ. V gave up 4 bases and J gave up 0 bases; unmatched junction bases: 7. The CDR3 spells CASSPGQPNSGNTIYF. DNA of the CDR3: TGCGCCAGCAGCCCGGGACAGCCGAACTCTGGAAACACCATATATTTT.

This clonotype was seen only a few times. This rearrangement joins TRBV6-1 to TRBJ2-1; 9 bases are shared with TRBD2. This CDR3 contains 16 residues. Germline-derived CDR1 and CDR2 are MNHNS and SASEGT. Trimming at V came to 7 bases and at J to 4 bases, leaving 11 bases not matched to a gene. The DNA for the CDR3 is TGTGCCAGCAAGAAACTAGCGGGCACCTTGTACAATGAGCAGTTCTTC. Encoded protein: CASKKLAGTLYNEQFF.

This chain joins TRBV20-1 and TRBJ2-7, with D uncertain. Germline values: CDR1 DFQATT, CDR2 SNEGSKA (reference sequence). CDR3 length: 11 residues. The V end was cut by 6 bases, the J end by 4 bases, with 10 bases between. CDR3 bases: TGCAGTGCACCATTCCCATACGAGCAGTACTTC. It codes for CSAPFPYEQYF.

This chain links TRBV6-1 with TRBJ2-1; 14 positions agree with TRBD2. The V gene's germline CDR1 is MNHNS and CDR2 SASEGT. There are 15 residues in the CDR3. V was pared by 6 bases and J by 7 bases, with 5 bases of the junction left unmatched. The CDR3 here is CASRKGLAGENEQFF. In DNA form, the CDR3 reads TGTGCCAGCAGGAAGGGACTAGCGGGAGAGAATGAGCAGTTCTTC.

This clonotype was picked up a small number of times. The V gene is TRBV6-1, the J gene TRBJ2-5; the D gene could be TRBD1 or TRBD2 (5 bases each). Trimming removed 3 bases from V and 5 bases from J, with 13 bases in between. The CDR3 spans 14 residues. Germline assignment: CDR1 MNHNS and CDR2 SASEGT. The CDR3 loop reads CASSDPGTYETQYF. The CDR3 nucleotides are TGTGCCAGCAGTGATCCCGGGACGTATGAGACCCAGTACTTC.

In this sample, this clonotype turned up a few times. The chain carries TRBV15 and TRBJ2-7; the match to TRBD2 covers 7 bases. The CDR3 has 16 residues. J lost 7 bases, V lost 0 bases, and 12 bases had no gene match. Germline CDR1 is LNHNV and CDR2 is YYDKDF (reference sequence). CDR3: CATSRDSGTTLGEQYF. CDR3 DNA sequence: TGTGCCACCAGCAGAGATAGTGGGACTACCCTTGGGGAGCAGTACTTC.

There are a few counts of this clonotype. This chain connects TRBV7-2 to TRBJ2-5, with D perhaps assigned TRBD1 or TRBD2 (5 bases each). From germline, CDR1 is SGHTA and CDR2 FQGNSA. The V end was cut by 2 bases, the J end by 0 bases, with 16 bases between. CDR3 length: 17 residues. CDR3 region: CASSLPLYWDDQETQYF. CDR3 DNA sequence: TGTGCCAGCAGCTTACCGCTTTACTGGGACGACCAAGAGACCCAGTACTTC.

In DNA, the CDR3 is TGCAGTGCTATAGAGGACAGAACGAACACTGAAGCTTTCTTT. Its translation is CSAIEDRTNTEAFF. This sequence joins TRBV20-1 and TRBJ1-1; a possible D gene is TRBD1 (6 bases). Trimming left V 4 bases short and J 1 base short, with 13 bases between. Per germline, CDR1 DFQATT and CDR2 SNEGSKA (reference sequence). The CDR3 loop spans 14 amino acids.

V gene TRBV27 combines with J gene TRBJ2-3; TRBD2 matches at 10 bases. The V segment lost 8 bases and the J segment 7 bases; nucleotides outside the gene matches: 6. This CDR3 contains 13 residues. CDR1 and CDR2 from the germline V gene are MNHEY and SMNVEV (reference sequence). The CDR3 sequence: CASQAGGLYTQYF. CDR3 DNA sequence: TGTGCCAGCCAAGCGGGAGGGTTATATACGCAGTATTTT.

This clonotype was detected a few times. The J gene is TRBJ2-6, the V gene TRBV6-1; unclear D gene. The CDR3 spans 17 residues. Germline assignment: CDR1 MNHNS and CDR2 SASEGT. Trimming took off 1 base at V and 0 bases at J, with 10 bases between the two ends. The CDR3 sequence: CASSEGVWSSGANVLTF. The CDR3 DNA sequence: TGTGCCAGCAGTGAAGGGGTGTGGAGCTCTGGGGCCAACGTCCTGACTTTC.

This clonotype was picked up a small number of times. The chain joins TRBV11-1 to TRBJ2-1; perhaps TRBD2 as D (6 bases). Germline CDR1 is SGHAT and CDR2 is FQDESV (reference sequence). This CDR3 has 15 amino acids. V was cut by 6 bases and J by 3 bases, with 15 bases left in between. For the CDR3, the DNA is TGTGCCAGCAGACCTAATAGCGGTGGCTACAATGAGCAGTTCTTC. Its translation is CASRPNSGGYNEQFF.

In its sample, this clonotype was seen a few times. The V gene is TRBV7-9, the J gene TRBJ1-5; TRBD1 aligns across 9 bases. Looked up from germline, CDR1 is SEHNR and CDR2 is FQNEAQ (reference sequence). J lost 5 bases, V lost 4 bases, and 6 bases had no gene match. The CDR3 has 15 amino acids. The CDR3 DNA follows: TGTGCCAGCAGCTCGGGACAGGGTAACGATCAGCCCCAGCATTTT. This gives the protein CASSSGQGNDQPQHF.

CDR3 region: CASRKPTTLNEKLFF. The CDR3 DNA reads as TGTGCCAGCAGGAAGCCGACTACACTGAATGAAAAACTGTTTTTT. The V and J genes are TRBV6-1 and TRBJ1-4, with D uncertain. From germline, CDR1 is MNHNS and CDR2 SASEGT. The CDR3 runs to 15 residues. The V end lost 6 bases, the J end lost 5 bases, and 16 bases lay between the germline ends.

Only a few counts were recorded for this clonotype. The V call is TRBV3-1, the J call TRBJ2-2, with TRBD1 as a possible D gene (6 bases). Trimming stripped 0 bases from V and 4 bases from J, with 15 bases between. The CDR3 runs to 17 residues. CDR1 and CDR2 (germline): LGHDT, YNNKEL (reference sequence). In DNA form, the CDR3 reads TGTGCCAGCAGCCAAGATCTTTACAGGGTGGGCACCGGGGAGCTGTTTTTT. It codes for CASSQDLYRVGTGELFF.

This rearrangement joins TRBV12-3 or TRBV12-4 to TRBJ2-1; 8 bases agree with TRBD2. The V gene end was trimmed by 2 bases and the J gene end by 9 bases; junction bases not matched to a gene: 6. This CDR3 is 14 amino acids long. As DNA, the CDR3 is TGTGCCAGCAGTTTAAACGGGGGGGCAGGTGAGCAGTTCTTC. Translating it yields CASSLNGGAGEQFF.

In its sample, this clonotype was seen many times. The chain joins TRBV20-1 to TRBJ2-3; 8 nucleotides match TRBD2. Germline V gives CDR1 DFQATT, CDR2 SNEGSKA (reference sequence). V trimming: 4 bases; J trimming: 3 bases; junction bases outside the gene matches: 6. There are 14 residues in the CDR3. The CDR3 loop is CSATSGRATDTQYF. CDR3 DNA: TGCAGTGCTACGAGCGGGAGAGCTACAGATACGCAGTATTTT.

V usage is TRBV12-5 and J usage is TRBJ1-4; D unclear. Looked up from germline, CDR1 is LGHNT and CDR2 is FRNRAP. Trimming removed 5 bases from V and 5 bases from J, with 6 bases in between. This CDR3 spans 12 amino acids. The CDR3 region has the DNA TGTGCTAGTGGTGGCCTAAATGAAAAACTGTTTTTT. Its protein is CASGGLNEKLFF.

This clonotype was recorded at least ten times. For the CDR3, the DNA is TGCGCCAGCAGCCAAGACAGGGGGCGAGGTCAGCCCCAGCATTTT. Its translation is CASSQDRGRGQPQHF. The chain uses TRBV4-3 and TRBJ1-5, with 8 bases that match TRBD1. Germline CDR1 and CDR2: LGHNA and YSLEER. Germline trimming cut 0 bases from V and 6 bases from J; bases unmatched to any gene: 4. The CDR3 length is 15 residues.

This clonotype was recorded a few times. V usage is TRBV2 and J usage is TRBJ1-1; 7 positions match TRBD1. V lost 6 bases to trimming and J lost 1 base; unmatched junction nucleotides: 2. The V gene's germline CDR1 is SNHLY and CDR2 FYNNEI. CDR3 length equals 13 residues. The CDR3 protein is CASRGTENTEAFF. The CDR3 nucleotides are TGTGCCAGCAGAGGGACAGAGAACACTGAAGCTTTCTTT. The variable domain in full, completed from reference TRBV2 and TRBJ1-1, reads EPEVTQTPSHQVTQMGQEVILRCVPISNHLYFYWYRQILGQKVEFLVSFYNNEISEKSEIFDDQFSVERPDGSNFTLKIRSTKLEDSAMYFCASRGTENTEAFFGQGTRLTVV.

The V and J genes are TRBV7-9 and TRBJ2-7; no clear D gene. This CDR3 has 15 residues. Germline CDR1 reads SEHNR; CDR2 reads FQNEAQ (reference sequence). The ends were cut back, 4 bases at V and 0 bases at J, with 13 bases in the middle. The CDR3 DNA follows: TGTGCCAGCAGCTGGGATTCGAAGAGCTCCTACGAGCAGTACTTC. It codes for CASSWDSKSSYEQYF.

V is TRBV4-1 and J is TRBJ2-5, with 10 bases matching TRBD2. The CDR3 extends over 14 amino acids. Per germline, CDR1 MGHRA and CDR2 YSYEKL. The V and J ends lost 5 bases and 3 bases, in that order; junction bases with no gene match: 3. CDR3 nucleotides: TGCGCCAGCAGCAAACTAGCGGGGAAAGAGACCCAGTACTTC. This gives the protein CASSKLAGKETQYF.

The chain carries TRBV28 and TRBJ1-5; TRBD1 matches 7 bases. Germline loops: CDR1 MDHEN, CDR2 SYDVKM. The CDR3 is 13 amino acids. The trim removed 10 bases at V and 0 bases at J, leaving 3 bases unmatched. The CDR3 sequence is CATGQDSNQPQHF. CDR3 DNA: TGTGCCACCGGACAGGATAGCAATCAGCCCCAGCATTTT.

The gene calls are TRBV6-2 or TRBV6-3 and TRBJ2-1, with D possibly being TRBD2 (7 bases). Trimming took 6 bases from V and 3 from J, leaving 30 bases between them. Germline V CDR1 and CDR2: MNHEY, SVGEGT. This CDR3 contains 20 residues. In DNA, the CDR3 is TGTGCCAGCAGACAGGGTAGGGGACTCACCTTGCGGGAGAGCTACAATGAGCAGTTCTTC. Amino acid sequence: CASRQGRGLTLRESYNEQFF.

This clonotype was counted only a few times. V is TRBV12-3 or TRBV12-4 and J is TRBJ1-2, with a tentative D call TRBD1 (6 bases). V was trimmed by 6 bases and J by 6 bases, leaving 14 bases between them. CDR3 length: 13 residues. CDR3: CASSITGRNGYTF. CDR3 bases: TGTGCCAGCAGCATTACAGGGCGGAATGGCTACACCTTC.

This clonotype turned up a few times. This rearrangement joins TRBV12-3 or TRBV12-4 to TRBJ1-4; D gene unclear. The CDR3 extends over 15 amino acids. V was cut by 5 bases and J by 4 bases, with 14 bases left in between. In DNA, the CDR3 is TGTGCCAGCAGTCACCGACTGAATTTTAATGAAAAACTGTTTTTT. Residues: CASSHRLNFNEKLFF.

As to this clonotype: The conserved closing phenylalanine or tryptophan is absent in this CDR3, likely reflecting a read error. J is TRBJ2-5 and V is TRBV7-2; 8 nucleotides agree with TRBD1. V lost 5 bases to trimming and J lost 3 bases; unmatched junction nucleotides: 5. Germline-derived CDR1 and CDR2 are SGHTA and FQGNSA. The CDR3 has 14 amino acids. Written as DNA, the CDR3 is TGTGCCAGCAGCGAGGACAGGGCTAAAGAGACCCAGTACTCC. Translating it yields CASSEDRAKETQYS.

This clonotype was counted only a few times. CDR3 DNA: TGCGCCAGCAGCCAAGATCCTAGCGGGCATCAAGAGACCCAGTACTTC. It is translated as CASSQDPSGHQETQYF. This chain uses TRBV4-1 with TRBJ2-5; 8 bases line up with TRBD2. This CDR3 has 16 residues. V shed 0 bases, J shed 2 bases, and the junction held 5 bases outside the gene matches. CDR1 and CDR2 (germline): MGHRA, YSYEKL.

V usage is TRBV20-1 and J usage is TRBJ2-1, with no clear D. Germline CDR1 and CDR2: DFQATT and SNEGSKA (reference sequence). The V end was cut by 3 bases, the J end by 9 bases, with 15 bases between. CDR3 length: 13 residues. CDR3 sequence: CSASGRYRSEQFF. The CDR3 nucleotides are TGCAGTGCTAGTGGACGGTATCGGAGTGAGCAGTTCTTC.

This clonotype was detected ten times or more. CDR3 protein: CATSRDAGDQPQHF. In DNA, the CDR3 is TGTGCCACCAGCAGAGATGCGGGGGACCAGCCCCAGCATTTT. The chain combines TRBV15 with TRBJ1-5; D perhaps matches TRBD1 (5 bases). The CDR3 sequence is 14 residues long. The germline CDR1 and CDR2 sequences are LNHNV and YYDKDF (reference sequence). V lost 0 bases and J 7 bases, leaving 10 bases between the germline ends.

V and J are TRBV7-9 and TRBJ1-2; D ambiguous. Germline lookup yields CDR1 SEHNR and CDR2 FQNEAQ (reference sequence). The CDR3 has 14 amino acids. V was clipped by 2 bases and J by 6 bases, with 13 bases between them. The CDR3 DNA is TGTGCCAGCAGCTTAAGTGAGGGCTTGGATGGCTACACCTTC. Encoded protein: CASSLSEGLDGYTF.

The chain uses TRBV13 and TRBJ2-7, with a weak D call TRBD1 (6 bases). Per germline, CDR1 PRHDT and CDR2 FYEKMQ (reference sequence). V lost 5 bases, J lost 7 bases, and 18 bases lay in between. The CDR3 runs 14 residues. In DNA, the CDR3 is TGTGCCAGCAGCAATACCGACAGGCTGCGGGAGCAGTACTTC. Its translation: CASSNTDRLREQYF.

This rearrangement joins TRBV3-1 to TRBJ1-6, with 7 bases aligning to TRBD1. The CDR3 spans 13 residues. Germline lookup yields CDR1 LGHDT and CDR2 YNNKEL (reference sequence). The V segment lost 9 bases and the J segment 11 bases; nucleotides outside the gene matches: 10. In DNA, the CDR3 is TGTGCCAGTAGCGCAAATCAGGGGGCACCCCTCCACTTT. The encoded protein is CASSANQGAPLHF.